The 22 T cell receptor beta chains below all came from one sample that was sequenced in a study of regulatory T cells in long-lasting Graves disease. Relying on iRepertoire HTBI primers and Arm-PCR of CDR3 regions, the team built TCR beta libraries. TCRdb independently ran MiXCR on the multiplex PCR reads; one entry per CDR3 protein. The sample lists under 500,000 distinct CDR3 sequences, about a fifth occurring once. As to time point: persistent/refractory GD, antithyroid drugs over 5 years with positive TRAb. The TCR library used RNA extracted from PBMCs. The sequencing used peripheral blood mononuclear cells (PBMCs), collected when the disease was refractory, from a patient treated with antithyroid drugs. The receptors derive from a female donor with Graves disease.

This rearrangement joins TRBV5-6 to TRBJ2-7; 7 bases line up with TRBD2. The CDR3 runs to 14 residues. V lost 3 bases and J lost 3; bases outside the gene matches: 6. The germline gives CDR1 SGHDT, CDR2 YYEEEE. CDR3 loop: CASSYGGNDYEQYF. CDR3 nucleotides: TGTGCCAGCAGCTACGGGGGGAACGACTACGAGCAGTACTTC. Full variable domain (remainder filled in from reference TRBV5-6 and TRBJ2-7): DAGVTQSPTHLIKTRGQQVTLRCSPKSGHDTVSWYQQALGQGPQFIFQYYEEEERQRGNFPDRFSGHQFPNYSSELNVNALLLGDSALYLCASSYGGNDYEQYFGPGTRLTVT.

There are many counts of this clonotype. The chain combines TRBV10-3 with TRBJ1-2; no clear D. The CDR3 is 12 amino acids. The V end lost 3 bases, the J end lost 6 bases, and 8 bases lay between the germline ends. Germline assignment: CDR1 ENHRY and CDR2 SYGVKD. Here the CDR3 DNA reads TGTGCCATCAGTGACGGGGAGAATGGCTACACCTTC. This encodes CAISDGENGYTF.

The sample holds many counts of this clonotype. The V gene is TRBV5-1, the J gene TRBJ1-1, with TRBD1 identical over 9 bases. The CDR3 has 17 residues. V shed 4 bases, J shed 2 bases, and the junction held 12 bases outside the gene matches. Germline CDR1 is SGHRS and CDR2 is YFSETQ. The CDR3 DNA follows: TGCGCCAGCAGCCCCGGTCCCGGGACAGGGATAAACACTGAAGCTTTCTTT. Its translation is CASSPGPGTGINTEAFF.

As for this clonotype: Just one base apart from a much larger clone, this may be a read error. The chain combines TRBV12-3 or TRBV12-4 with TRBJ1-5, with D tentatively TRBD1 (6 bases). The V and J ends lost 2 bases and 2 bases respectively, with 10 bases between them. There are 15 residues in the CDR3. CDR3 nucleotide sequence: TGTGCCAGCAGTTTAACAGGGAATGGCAATCAGCCCCAGCATTTT. It encodes CASSLTGNGNQPQHF.

This chain connects TRBV7-9 to TRBJ2-7, with D possibly TRBD1 on 5 matching bases. This CDR3 spans 15 amino acids. V was cut by 3 bases and J by 1 base, with 13 bases left in between. Germline CDR1 SEHNR, CDR2 FQNEAQ (reference sequence). The CDR3 nucleotides are TGTGCCAGCAGCTTGTTTGACGACAGTTCCTACGAGCAGTACTTC. Translated, it gives CASSLFDDSSYEQYF.

This clonotype showed up many times. V usage is TRBV28 and J usage is TRBJ2-7; 7 nucleotides match TRBD1. From germline, CDR1 is MDHEN and CDR2 SYDVKM. After removal of 0 bases from V and 2 bases from J, the junction contained 7 bases not matched to a gene. There are 16 residues in the CDR3. For the CDR3, the DNA is TGTGCCAGCAGTTTATGGGGGGAGACAGGGACCTACGAGCAGTACTTC. It yields the protein CASSLWGETGTYEQYF.

J is TRBJ2-7 and V is TRBV28, with TRBD2 matching 9 bases. Germline assignment: CDR1 MDHEN and CDR2 SYDVKM. CDR3 length: 19 residues. The CDR3, as DNA: TGTGCCTGCAGTTTCGGGTCGGGAGGCGGGAGGGCCGATCAAGAGACCCAGTACGTC. This translates into CACSFGSGGGRADQETQYV.

There are many counts of this clonotype. The chain is built from TRBV20-1 and TRBJ2-7; 12 nucleotides match TRBD2. The CDR3 consists of 17 residues. Germline V gene lookup returns CDR1 DFQATT and CDR2 SNEGSKA (reference sequence). With V trimmed by 0 bases and J by 5 bases, 11 bases remained unmatched. This chain's CDR3 is CSARDWGRLAGVHEQYF. CDR3 bases: TGCAGTGCTAGAGATTGGGGACGACTAGCGGGAGTACACGAGCAGTACTTC.

The V and J genes are TRBV27 and TRBJ2-3, with 8 bases aligning to TRBD1. V shed 6 bases and J 2 bases; nucleotides not matched to a gene: 10. This CDR3 has 16 amino acids. Germline CDR1 MNHEY, CDR2 SMNVEV (reference sequence). The CDR3 here is CASSSDRVGPTDTQYF. CDR3 bases: TGTGCCAGCAGCTCGGACAGGGTAGGGCCCACAGATACGCAGTATTTT.

This clonotype was seen many times. The chain links TRBV2 to TRBJ2-7, with TRBD1 as a possible D gene (6 bases). CDR3 length equals 15 residues. From germline, CDR1 is SNHLY and CDR2 FYNNEI. Trimming cost V 3 bases and J 0 bases, with 12 bases left between them. CDR3 sequence (DNA): TGTGCCAGCAGTGAGGGACACTCTATCTCCTACGAGCAGTACTTC. Protein sequence: CASSEGHSISYEQYF.

The chain links TRBV5-5 to TRBJ1-6; TRBD1 might be the D (6 bases). CDR3 length equals 15 residues. Trimming removed 4 bases at V and 10 bases at J, with 18 bases between. The V gene's germline CDR1 is SGHKS and CDR2 YYEKEE (reference sequence). The chain's CDR3 is CASSRPGGAGSPLHF. In DNA form, the CDR3 reads TGTGCCAGCAGCCGACCGGGGGGCGCAGGGTCACCCCTCCACTTT.

Concerning this clonotype: This may come from a read error, since a much larger clone is one base off. This chain uses TRBV7-6 with TRBJ1-6; D perhaps matches TRBD1 (6 bases). CDR1 is SGHVS, CDR2 FNYEAQ, per germline. This CDR3 region has 14 residues. CDR3 in amino acids: CAGSSWDTNSPLHF. CDR3 in DNA: TGTGCCGGCAGCTCGTGGGACACTAATTCACCCCTCCACTTT. The complete variable domain, with remaining parts taken from reference TRBV7-6 and TRBJ1-6, reads GAGVSQSPRYKVTKRGQDVALRCDPISGHVSLYWYRQALGQGPEFLTYFNYEAQQDKSGLPNDRFSAERPEGSISTLTIQRTEQRDSAMYRCAGSSWDTNSPLHFGNGTRLTVT.

This clonotype turned up a few times. The chain carries TRBV28 and TRBJ1-1; 9 bases match TRBD1. This CDR3 is 16 amino acids long. CDR1 and CDR2 from the germline V gene are MDHEN and SYDVKM. V lost 4 bases to trimming and J lost 4 bases; unmatched junction nucleotides: 10. CDR3 sequence: CASSYPPGQGITEAFF. DNA for the CDR3: TGTGCCAGCAGTTACCCCCCGGGACAGGGAATCACTGAAGCTTTCTTT. Combining the CDR3 with reference TRBV28 and TRBJ1-1 gives the whole variable domain DVKVTQSSRYLVKRTGEKVFLECVQDMDHENMFWYRQDPGLGLRLIYFSYDVKMKEKGDIPEGYSVSREKKERFSLILESASTNQTSMYLCASSYPPGQGITEAFFGQGTRLTVV.

This clonotype was detected only a few times. The chain uses TRBV27 and TRBJ1-6; possible D gene TRBD1, 6 bases. The CDR3 covers 17 residues. V lost 5 bases to trimming and J lost 7 bases, with 21 bases between them. Germline assignment: CDR1 MNHEY and CDR2 SMNVEV (reference sequence). The CDR3 spells CASSPIFAQGKNSPLHF. The DNA for the CDR3 is TGTGCCAGCAGTCCGATCTTCGCGCAGGGGAAGAATTCACCCCTCCACTTT.

This clonotype has a count of ten or more. The chain carries TRBV6-5 and TRBJ1-1; D is ambiguous. Trimming took off 4 bases at V and 5 bases at J, with 11 bases between the two ends. Germline CDR1 and CDR2: MNHEY and SVGAGI. The CDR3 length is 13 residues. CDR3 protein: CASSLTQRTEAFF. Here the CDR3 DNA reads TGTGCCAGCAGTTTGACCCAGAGGACTGAAGCTTTCTTT.

This clonotype has a count of ten or more. The chain couples TRBV28 to TRBJ1-2; no firm D call. V lost 6 bases to trimming and J lost 5 bases, with 16 bases between them. Germline V gene data show CDR1 as MDHEN and CDR2 as SYDVKM. This CDR3 is built from 14 residues. The CDR3 loop reads CASSLTLGGYGYTF. The CDR3 DNA follows: TGTGCCAGCAGCCTGACATTGGGTGGATATGGCTACACCTTC.

The chain employs TRBV29-1 and TRBJ2-7, with 10 bases identical to TRBD1. The CDR3 sequence is 15 residues long. Germline V gene data show CDR1 as SQVTM and CDR2 as ANQGSEA. V lost 3 bases, J lost 3 bases, and 8 bases stayed unmatched. The CDR3 protein is CSVEGTGERYYEQYF. Here the CDR3 DNA reads TGCAGCGTTGAGGGGACAGGGGAAAGGTACTACGAGCAGTACTTC.

The genes are TRBV6-2 or TRBV6-3 and TRBJ2-7; D possibly corresponds to TRBD2 (5 bases). CDR3 length equals 15 residues. In germline, CDR1 is MNHEY, CDR2 SVGEGT. V was cut by 6 bases and J by 2 bases, with 17 bases left in between. CDR3 sequence: CASREGGKNTYEQYF. Here the CDR3 DNA reads TGTGCCAGCAGAGAGGGCGGAAAGAACACCTACGAGCAGTACTTC.

This clonotype has only a few counts. CDR3 nucleotide sequence: TGTGCCAGCAGTTTCGTAGGGTTCGATCAGCCCCAGCATTTT. Translation gives CASSFVGFDQPQHF. The chain couples TRBV28 to TRBJ1-5; D unclear. This CDR3 is built from 14 residues. Trimming shortened V by 3 bases and J by 5 bases, and 11 bases separated the two germline ends. Germline V gene data show CDR1 as MDHEN and CDR2 as SYDVKM.

V usage is TRBV20-1 and J usage is TRBJ1-5; 10 nucleotides align to TRBD1. Germline CDR1 DFQATT, CDR2 SNEGSKA (reference sequence). V gave up 2 bases and J gave up 4 bases; unmatched junction bases: 8. The CDR3 runs to 16 residues. The CDR3 is CSARPRDRGFNQPQHF. The CDR3 bases are TGCAGTGCTAGACCTCGGGACAGGGGTTTTAATCAGCCCCAGCATTTT.

In its sample, this clonotype was seen many times. The V gene is TRBV7-2, the J gene TRBJ2-5, with 7 bases fitting TRBD1. The CDR3 is made up of 14 amino acids. Trimming took 6 bases from V and 5 from J; bases not matched to a gene: 9. Germline CDR1 and CDR2: SGHTA and FQGNSA. The CDR3 sequence: CASSYRGGGETQYF. The CDR3 nucleotides are TGTGCCAGCAGTTACAGGGGTGGAGGCGAGACCCAGTACTTC.

This clonotype was seen ten or more times. The gene calls are TRBV20-1 and TRBJ1-2; unclear D gene. The CDR3 contains 13 residues. Germline values: CDR1 DFQATT, CDR2 SNEGSKA (reference sequence). Trimming took off 3 bases at V and 0 bases at J, with 8 bases between the two ends. The CDR3 DNA reads as TGCAGTGCTAGTAGGCAGTCTAACTATGGCTACACCTTC. Its protein product is CSASRQSNYGYTF.